This entry lists 2 T cell receptor beta chains sequenced from one sample in a study of blood T cell repertoires in COVID-19. The repertoire was sequenced with immunoSEQ multiplex PCR; TCRdb's copy has only in-frame clones and lacks some. There are about 360,000 clones in the sample; around 90% occur only once, and about 2.1% lies in the top ten. Input material: PBMCs or T cells enriched from blood (not recorded which). These receptors were taken from a woman aged 40 to 50 with acute COVID-19.

The chain employs TRBV5-6 and TRBJ1-5, with unresolved D. The V gene's germline CDR1 is SGHDT and CDR2 YYEEEE. The CDR3 length is 12 residues. The V end lost 1 base, the J end lost 7 bases, and 6 bases lay between the germline ends. The CDR3 DNA sequence: TGTGCCAGCAGCTTGTTAGCCCAGCCCCAGCATTTT. Translation gives CASSLLAQPQHF.

This chain connects TRBV2 to TRBJ2-7, with TRBD2 as a possible D gene (6 bases). Germline V gene sequence: CDR1 SNHLY, CDR2 FYNNEI. V gave up 8 bases and J gave up 6 bases, with 14 bases separating them. This CDR3 contains 12 residues. CDR3 loop: CASGGTPREQYF. CDR3 DNA sequence: TGTGCCAGCGGCGGGACTCCCCGCGAGCAGTACTTC.